This T cell receptor beta chain comes out of a study of a mutant IDH1 vaccine in newly diagnosed glioma. On the study more broadly: Most patients had radiochemotherapy with temozolomide before enrollment; others had one alone.

The CDR3 is made up of 15 amino acids. From germline, CDR1 is KGHSH and CDR2 LQKENI. With 2 bases removed from V and 0 bases from J, the gap between germline ends came to 5 bases. About this clone itself: What it binds is not known.

Some clones are missing from TCRdb's copy, which holds only in-frame ones; the method was immunoSEQ multiplex PCR. The data contain around 50,000 clones, 70% to 90% of them seen just once; the ten biggest clones take up around 2.4%. Time point given: baseline, week 1 (first vaccination visit). The sample's treatment: pre-vaccination baseline after standard-of-care therapy. Donors' newly diagnosed IDH1-mutant WHO grade 3 or 4 astrocytomas lacked nuclear ATRX. Broader study findings: Pseudoprogression appeared unlinked to shifts in leading peripheral T cell clonotypes. 93.3% of patients showed vaccine-induced immune responses across multiple MHC alleles.

The specimen comprised PBMCs, sampled from a glioma patient treated with radiotherapy, temozolomide or both. The chain couples TRBV18 to TRBJ2-6, with unresolved D. The TCR sequence derives from a man aged 40-49 years with glioma. The CDR3 sequence: CASSPRNSGANVLTF. CDR3 sequence (DNA): TGTGCCAGCTCACCAAGGAACTCTGGGGCCAACGTCCTGACTTTC.